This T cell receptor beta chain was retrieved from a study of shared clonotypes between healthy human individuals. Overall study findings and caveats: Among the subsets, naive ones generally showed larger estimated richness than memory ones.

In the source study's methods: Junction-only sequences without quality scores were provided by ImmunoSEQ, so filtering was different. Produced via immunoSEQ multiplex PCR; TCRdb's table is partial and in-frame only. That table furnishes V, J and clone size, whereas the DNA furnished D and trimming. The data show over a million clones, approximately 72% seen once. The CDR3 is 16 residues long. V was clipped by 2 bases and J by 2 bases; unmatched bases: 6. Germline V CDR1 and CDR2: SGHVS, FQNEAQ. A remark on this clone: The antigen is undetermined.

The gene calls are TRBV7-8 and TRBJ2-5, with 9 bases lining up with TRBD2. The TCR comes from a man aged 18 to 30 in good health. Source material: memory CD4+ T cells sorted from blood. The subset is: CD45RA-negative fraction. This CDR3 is CASSLNGLAIQETQYF. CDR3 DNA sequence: TGTGCCAGCAGCTTAAACGGACTAGCGATTCAAGAGACCCAGTACTTC.